The TCR beta chain described here comes from a study of early T cells in non-severe SARS-CoV-2 infection. Per the germline V gene, CDR1 is DFQATT and CDR2 is SNEGSKA (reference sequence). There are 14 residues in the CDR3. V lost 4 bases and J lost 8; bases outside the gene matches: 11. Ten or more counts support this clonotype. TCRdb recomputed calls from the 5' RACE reads with MiXCR, one row per CDR3 protein. The table has some 75,000 distinct CDR3 sequences, roughly 13% seen once. J is TRBJ1-2 and V is TRBV20-1, with 9 bases identical to TRBD1. The source is an adult who was a healthcare worker with PCR-confirmed SARS-CoV-2 infection or an uninfected control (not recorded which). The sample taken for sequencing was whole blood. DNA of the CDR3: TGCAGTGCTACGGCTGCCGGGACAGGGAACGGCTACACCTTC. This codes for CSATAAGTGNGYTF.